These T cell receptor beta chains were read from a single sample in a study of cytomegalovirus exposure and HLA in healthy donors. Measured with immunoSEQ multiplex PCR; TCRdb has only the in-frame clones, and not every one. The data show tens of thousands of clones, roughly 94% seen once. Sequenced sample: PBMCs. The receptors were gathered from a woman aged 18-35 years in good health and CMV-seronegative. CDR3s include the opening cysteine and the closing phenylalanine or tryptophan. D genes are given only for firm matches. Some rows have no size entry. The others give once, few or many, or a class for an expanded clone.

V	D	J	size	CDR3	DNA
TRBV6-5	-	TRBJ1-2	-	CASSYGRGGYTF	TGTGCCAGCAGTTATGGCAGGGGTGGCTACACCTTC
TRBV30	-	TRBJ2-6	-	CAWGAVAGLSGANVLTF	TGTGCCTGGGGAGCAGTGGCGGGGCTCTCGGGGGCCAACGTCCTGACTTTC
TRBV27	-	TRBJ1-6	-	CASSSDFRTASSYNSPLHF	TGTGCCAGCAGTTCGGATTTCAGGACAGCCAGCTCCTATAATTCACCCCTCCACTTT
TRBV5-1	-	TRBJ1-1	-	CASSLVPNTMNTEAFF	TGCGCCAGCAGCTTGGTTCCGAACACCATGAACACTGAAGCTTTCTTT
TRBV6-4	-	TRBJ1-4	-	CASSVIPREKLFF	TGTGCCAGCAGTGTGATTCCCCGGGAAAAACTGTTTTTT
TRBV27	-	TRBJ2-5	-	CASSPSTTSGNPAGETQYF	TGTGCCAGCAGTCCGTCCACGACGTCGGGGAACCCGGCCGGGGAGACCCAGTACTTC
TRBV19	-	TRBJ2-4	once	CASSPRVSDIQYF	TGTGCCAGTAGCCCGAGAGTTTCTGACATTCAGTACTTC
TRBV9	TRBD1	TRBJ1-2	-	CASSPDFTGGADGYTF	TGTGCCAGCAGCCCCGATTTCACAGGGGGCGCGGATGGCTACACCTTC
TRBV15	TRBD1	TRBJ2-3	-	CATSKGQASDTQYF	TGTGCCACCTCGAAGGGACAGGCCTCAGATACGCAGTATTTT
TRBV2	-	TRBJ1-4	once	CASTVNEKLFF	TGTGCCAGCACAGTTAATGAAAAACTGTTTTTT
TRBV5-1	TRBD1	TRBJ1-2	-	CASRDFSRDSDNYGYTF	TGCGCCAGCAGGGACTTCTCCCGGGACAGCGATAACTATGGCTACACCTTC
TRBV5-6	TRBD1	TRBJ1-1	-	CASSEADRGWTEAFF	TGTGCCAGCAGCGAAGCAGACAGGGGTTGGACTGAAGCTTTCTTT
TRBV9	TRBD2	TRBJ2-3	-	CASCSSGGTDTQYF	TGTGCCAGTTGCTCTAGCGGGGGCACAGATACGCAGTATTTT
TRBV7-2	-	TRBJ2-5	-	CASSQFLGGTQYF	TGTGCCAGCAGTCAATTTTTGGGGGGGACCCAGTACTTC
TRBV4-1	-	TRBJ2-5	-	CASSQGRDEETQYF	TGCGCCAGCAGCCAGGGCCGCGACGAAGAGACCCAGTACTTC
TRBV11-3	-	TRBJ2-2	-	CASSFGRGSTGELFF	TGTGCCAGCAGCTTTGGCAGGGGCAGCACCGGGGAGCTGTTTTTT
TRBV6-4	-	TRBJ1-6	once	CASSAATGNSPLHF	TGTGCCAGCAGTGCCGCGACAGGCAATTCACCCCTCCACTTT
TRBV6-1	TRBD2	TRBJ2-3	few	CASSAGLAGADTQYF	TGTGCCAGCAGTGCAGGACTAGCGGGAGCAGATACGCAGTATTTT
TRBV6-1	-	TRBJ2-5	-	CASSEGRGGRVEETQYF	TGTGCCAGCAGTGAAGGGCGAGGGGGAAGGGTCGAAGAGACCCAGTACTTC
TRBV9	-	TRBJ2-5	-	CASSVGGSQETQYF	TGTGCCAGCAGCGTAGGAGGCAGCCAAGAGACCCAGTACTTC
TRBV4-1	-	TRBJ2-2	-	CASSLDPSQGNTGELFF	TGCGCCAGCAGCCTGGACCCCTCGCAGGGTAACACCGGGGAGCTGTTTTTT
TRBV28	TRBD1	TRBJ2-4	-	CASSPLRGQGASNIQYF	TGTGCCAGCAGCCCGCTCAGGGGACAGGGGGCGTCAAACATTCAGTACTTC
TRBV5-1	-	TRBJ1-2	-	CASSLGTGSYGYTF	TGCGCCAGCAGCTTGGGAACAGGGAGCTATGGCTACACCTTC
TRBV12-5	-	TRBJ2-3	-	CASGLMAGAVTDTQYF	TGTGCTAGTGGTTTGATGGCGGGGGCCGTCACAGATACGCAGTATTTT
TRBV2	-	TRBJ1-3	-	CASSESPSGNTIYF	TGTGCCAGCAGTGAAAGCCCCTCTGGAAACACCATATATTTT
TRBV11-3	-	TRBJ2-5	-	CASSLPTGGETQYF	TGTGCCAGCAGCTTACCCACGGGTGGGGAGACCCAGTACTTC
TRBV7-9	-	TRBJ1-3	-	CASSPLGNTIYF	TGTGCCAGCAGCCCTCTAGGTAACACCATATATTTT
TRBV4-1	-	TRBJ2-5	-	CASSQDESRGETQYF	TGCGCCAGCAGCCAAGATGAGAGTCGAGGGGAGACCCAGTACTTC
TRBV4-1	-	TRBJ2-7	-	CASSQDAGTAYEQYF	TGCGCCAGCAGCCAAGATGCGGGGACCGCCTACGAGCAGTACTTC
TRBV7-7	-	TRBJ2-2	-	CASSLGGQGGELFF	TGTGCCAGCAGCTTAGGCGGTCAGGGCGGGGAGCTGTTTTTT
TRBV28	TRBD2	TRBJ2-1	-	CASRRLAGPIYNEQFF	TGTGCCAGCAGAAGACTAGCGGGGCCTATCTACAATGAGCAGTTCTTC
TRBV7-9	TRBD1	TRBJ1-2	-	CASSRDSYSYGYTF	TGTGCCAGCAGCCGGGACAGCTACTCCTATGGCTACACCTTC
TRBV7-9	-	TRBJ2-5	once	CASSLVGSGETQYF	TGTGCCAGCAGCTTAGTTGGTAGCGGAGAGACCCAGTACTTC
TRBV27	-	TRBJ1-1	-	CASSPPGGYTEAFF	TGTGCCAGCAGTCCCCCAGGAGGGTACACTGAAGCTTTCTTT
TRBV5-4	TRBD2	TRBJ2-1	once	CASSLASGNEQFF	TGTGCCAGCAGCTTGGCTAGCGGCAATGAGCAGTTCTTC
TRBV29-1	TRBD2	TRBJ2-1	-	CSVGTPGLADNEQFF	TGCAGCGTTGGGACCCCGGGACTAGCGGACAATGAGCAGTTCTTC
TRBV7-9	TRBD1	TRBJ2-7	-	CASSLTGDEQYF	TGTGCCAGCAGCTTGACAGGGGACGAGCAGTACTTC
TRBV5-4	-	TRBJ2-1	-	CASSLPHRDGSYNEQFF	TGTGCCAGCAGCTTGCCCCACAGGGATGGCTCCTACAATGAGCAGTTCTTC
TRBV2	TRBD2	TRBJ2-5	-	CASSPRPGLVGDLETQYF	TGTGCCAGCAGCCCAAGACCTGGACTAGTGGGGGACCTTGAGACCCAGTACTTC
TRBV7-6	-	TRBJ2-1	-	CASSLEERAEQFF	TGTGCCAGCAGCTTAGAAGAGCGGGCTGAGCAGTTCTTC
TRBV9	-	TRBJ2-2	-	CASSAWHRNTGELFF	TGTGCCAGCAGCGCGTGGCACAGGAACACCGGGGAGCTGTTTTTT
TRBV4-1	TRBD1	TRBJ1-4	-	CASSQARQGADEKLFF	TGCGCCAGCAGCCAAGCCCGACAGGGGGCTGATGAAAAACTGTTTTTT
TRBV7-2	TRBD1	TRBJ2-7	-	CASSSRQGFLYEQYF	TGTGCCAGCAGCTCCCGACAGGGTTTCCTATACGAGCAGTACTTC
TRBV5-4	-	TRBJ1-2	-	CASSADTLYGYTF	TGTGCCAGCAGCGCGGACACTCTCTATGGCTACACCTTC
TRBV7-2	TRBD1	TRBJ1-2	-	CASSKDRGNYGYTF	TGTGCCAGCAGCAAAGACAGGGGTAACTATGGCTACACCTTC
TRBV5-1	TRBD1	TRBJ1-4	-	CASSPGQGANEKLFF	TGCGCCAGCAGCCCTGGACAGGGGGCTAATGAAAAACTGTTTTTT
TRBV6-6	TRBD2	TRBJ2-1	-	CASSPGTSGRNEQFF	TGTGCCAGCAGCCCCGGGACTAGCGGGAGGAATGAGCAGTTCTTC
TRBV9	-	TRBJ1-3	-	CASSVGQLGTPRENTIYF	TGTGCCAGCAGCGTAGGCCAACTCGGGACTCCAAGGGAAAACACCATATATTTT
TRBV27	TRBD1	TRBJ1-4	-	CASRRTGGYSTNEKLFF	TGTGCCAGCAGACGGACAGGGGGCTATTCTACTAATGAAAAACTGTTTTTT
TRBV10-1	-	TRBJ1-1	-	CASRDNLNTEAFF	TGCGCCAGCAGGGACAACCTGAACACTGAAGCTTTCTTT